This TCR beta chain was retrieved from a study of T cell responses to AZD1222 COVID-19 vaccine. The table came from immunoSEQ multiplex PCR; TCRdb's copy has only in-frame clones and leaves some out. In the table there are more than 95,000 clones, about 89% of which are singletons. This specimen consisted of peripheral blood, obtained 28 days after the second dose of the MenACWY control vaccine. This TCR came from an adult who received the MenACWY meningococcal vaccine as a control.

CDR3 sequence: CASSGVRTEAFF. CDR3 nucleotides: TGTGCCAGTAGTGGGGTCCGCACTGAAGCTTTCTTT. The chain has TRBV19 and TRBJ1-1; the D is unclear. V was shortened by 5 bases and J by 4 bases, with 8 bases between the two germline ends. The CDR3 is made up of 12 amino acids. Germline V gene data show CDR1 as LNHDA and CDR2 as SQIVND (reference sequence). Variable domain in full (rest from reference TRBV19 and TRBJ1-1): DGGITQSPKYLFRKEGQNVTLSCEQNLNHDAMYWYRQDPGQGLRLIYYSQIVNDFQKGDIAEGYSVSREKKESFPLTVTSAQKNPTAFYLCASSGVRTEAFFGQGTRLTVV.